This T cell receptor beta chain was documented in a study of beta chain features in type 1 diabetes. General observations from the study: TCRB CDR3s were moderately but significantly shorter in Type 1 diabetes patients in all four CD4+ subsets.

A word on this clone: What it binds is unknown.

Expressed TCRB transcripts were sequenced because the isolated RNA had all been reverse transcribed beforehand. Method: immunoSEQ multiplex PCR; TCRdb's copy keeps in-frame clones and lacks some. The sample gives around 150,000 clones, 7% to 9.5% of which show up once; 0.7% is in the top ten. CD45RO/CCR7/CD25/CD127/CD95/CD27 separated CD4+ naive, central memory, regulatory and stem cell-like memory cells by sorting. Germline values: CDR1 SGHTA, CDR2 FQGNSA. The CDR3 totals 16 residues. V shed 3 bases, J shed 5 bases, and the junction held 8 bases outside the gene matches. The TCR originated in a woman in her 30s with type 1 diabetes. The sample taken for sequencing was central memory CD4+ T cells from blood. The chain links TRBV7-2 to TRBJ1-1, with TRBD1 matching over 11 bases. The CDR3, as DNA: TGTGCCAGCAGCTTCGGGACAGGGGGTACGGGAACTGAAGCTTTCTTT. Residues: CASSFGTGGTGTEAFF.